These T cell receptor beta chains were read from a single sample in a study of T cell clusters in autoimmune cytopenias. TCRdb reprocessed the multiplex PCR reads and reports one entry per CDR3 protein, with no DNA. In total, the table holds around 15,000 distinct CDR3 sequences. These sequences were also reported in another study, on T cell repertoires in aging, cancer and after chemotherapy.

Specimen: peripheral blood. These receptors all come from a human donor in good health. Each CDR3 is given with its conserved first and last residue. The order of the fields is J gene, V gene, CDR3 length, clone size, CDR3 protein. For some rows the clone size is stated as once, few or many, or as a class when expanded; others skip it.

j_gene: TRBJ2-2
v_gene: TRBV13
len: 13
abundance: .
CDR3aa: CASSGQGAGELFF

j_gene: TRBJ2-1
v_gene: TRBV6-5
len: 12
abundance: .
CDR3aa: CASSYSAAEQFF

j_gene: TRBJ1-6
v_gene: TRBV27
len: 16
abundance: .
CDR3aa: CASSPSRTVYNSPLHF

j_gene: TRBJ2-3
v_gene: TRBV7-2
len: 13
abundance: .
CDR3aa: CASSFALQDTQYF

j_gene: TRBJ2-3
v_gene: TRBV5-4
len: 15
abundance: .
CDR3aa: CASSQGTSGPDTQYF

j_gene: TRBJ2-7
v_gene: TRBV24-1
len: 15
abundance: .
CDR3aa: CATSDSGTGFYEQYF

j_gene: TRBJ2-3
v_gene: TRBV11-3
len: 12
abundance: medium-sized
CDR3aa: CASSSQTDTQYF

j_gene: TRBJ2-3
v_gene: TRBV6-1
len: 16
abundance: .
CDR3aa: CASTKAGQPWRDTQYF

j_gene: TRBJ2-7
v_gene: TRBV11-1
len: 13
abundance: medium-sized
CDR3aa: CASSLDRDYEQYF

j_gene: TRBJ2-5
v_gene: TRBV6-5
len: 14
abundance: .
CDR3aa: CASSYIMQQETQYF

j_gene: TRBJ1-1
v_gene: TRBV19
len: 15
abundance: .
CDR3aa: CASSHHGGVRTEAFF

j_gene: TRBJ2-7
v_gene: TRBV6-2/TRBV6-3
len: 12
abundance: medium-sized
CDR3aa: CASSFGHYEQYF

j_gene: TRBJ2-2
v_gene: TRBV29-1
len: 14
abundance: medium-sized
CDR3aa: CSVSTAANTGELFF

j_gene: TRBJ2-3
v_gene: TRBV10-3
len: 13
abundance: .
CDR3aa: CAIRGDPTDTQYF

j_gene: TRBJ2-3
v_gene: TRBV7-9
len: 15
abundance: .
CDR3aa: CASSSEREGTDTQYF

j_gene: TRBJ2-7
v_gene: TRBV6-5
len: 15
abundance: .
CDR3aa: CASSNERGGGYEQYF

j_gene: TRBJ1-5
v_gene: TRBV19
len: 11
abundance: .
CDR3aa: CASSNTGLQHF

j_gene: TRBJ2-7
v_gene: TRBV13
len: 16
abundance: .
CDR3aa: CASSPSAGSGVREQYF

j_gene: TRBJ2-7
v_gene: TRBV6-5
len: 15
abundance: .
CDR3aa: CASRPDRGRAYEQYF

j_gene: TRBJ2-1
v_gene: TRBV6-2/TRBV6-3
len: 16
abundance: .
CDR3aa: CASSSQPSGLYNEQFF

j_gene: TRBJ2-3
v_gene: TRBV27
len: 14
abundance: .
CDR3aa: CASSFVLPGDTQYF

j_gene: TRBJ2-1
v_gene: TRBV19
len: 14
abundance: .
CDR3aa: CASSKRDGFNEQFF

j_gene: TRBJ2-7
v_gene: TRBV19
len: 14
abundance: .
CDR3aa: CASSRPGTADEQYF

j_gene: TRBJ1-1
v_gene: TRBV29-1
len: 12
abundance: .
CDR3aa: CSVSGTAGRAFF

j_gene: TRBJ2-5
v_gene: TRBV29-1
len: 13
abundance: large
CDR3aa: CSVAPRDLETQYF

j_gene: TRBJ2-7
v_gene: TRBV27
len: 15
abundance: .
CDR3aa: CASSLKAASTYEQYF

j_gene: TRBJ1-3
v_gene: TRBV5-4
len: 15
abundance: .
CDR3aa: CASSRDPASGNTIYF

j_gene: TRBJ2-7
v_gene: TRBV19
len: 16
abundance: .
CDR3aa: CASSNGEAKGRNEQYF

j_gene: TRBJ2-1
v_gene: TRBV20-1
len: 12
abundance: .
CDR3aa: CSAIRGPREQFF

j_gene: TRBJ2-7
v_gene: TRBV6-5
len: 13
abundance: .
CDR3aa: CASSSAGDYEQYF

j_gene: TRBJ1-3
v_gene: TRBV6-1
len: 15
abundance: .
CDR3aa: CASRIQTVSGNTIYF

j_gene: TRBJ2-2
v_gene: TRBV5-6
len: 17
abundance: medium-sized
CDR3aa: CASSFDQGAPHTGELFF

j_gene: TRBJ1-2
v_gene: TRBV6-5
len: 13
abundance: .
CDR3aa: CASSYRGQGDYTF

j_gene: TRBJ2-1
v_gene: TRBV27
len: 15
abundance: .
CDR3aa: CASSAWTGGEHEQFF

j_gene: TRBJ1-4
v_gene: TRBV5-1
len: 13
abundance: .
CDR3aa: CASGQVPNEKLFF

j_gene: TRBJ2-5
v_gene: TRBV11-3
len: 14
abundance: .
CDR3aa: CASSASPGVETQYF

j_gene: TRBJ2-3
v_gene: TRBV27
len: 15
abundance: .
CDR3aa: CASSRDRLTTDTQYF

j_gene: TRBJ2-5
v_gene: TRBV11-3
len: 11
abundance: medium-sized
CDR3aa: CASRTRETQYF

j_gene: TRBJ2-2
v_gene: TRBV27
len: 17
abundance: .
CDR3aa: CASSVRRGTTNTGELFF

j_gene: TRBJ2-7
v_gene: TRBV5-1
len: 14
abundance: .
CDR3aa: CASSPRDNNYEQYF

j_gene: TRBJ1-6
v_gene: TRBV6-5
len: 16
abundance: .
CDR3aa: CATRFGDGGFNSPLHF

j_gene: TRBJ2-1
v_gene: TRBV19
len: 14
abundance: medium-sized
CDR3aa: CASSPGTAYNEQFF

j_gene: TRBJ1-1
v_gene: TRBV13
len: 13
abundance: .
CDR3aa: CASSLDGATEAFF

j_gene: TRBJ1-5
v_gene: TRBV19
len: 13
abundance: medium-sized
CDR3aa: CASTLGGGQPQHF

j_gene: TRBJ2-7
v_gene: TRBV11-3
len: 12
abundance: medium-sized
CDR3aa: CASSRRGYEQYF

j_gene: TRBJ2-3
v_gene: TRBV24-1
len: 13
abundance: .
CDR3aa: CATNGGIADTQYF

j_gene: TRBJ2-7
v_gene: TRBV6-5
len: 14
abundance: .
CDR3aa: CATSRGIGLYEQYF

j_gene: TRBJ2-1
v_gene: TRBV5-5
len: 17
abundance: .
CDR3aa: CASSLGPASGPYNEQFF

j_gene: TRBJ2-1
v_gene: TRBV5-1
len: 13
abundance: .
CDR3aa: CASSHSGPNEQFF

j_gene: TRBJ1-5
v_gene: TRBV19
len: 13
abundance: medium-sized
CDR3aa: CASSRASNQPQHF

j_gene: TRBJ2-3
v_gene: TRBV12-3/TRBV12-4
len: 17
abundance: .
CDR3aa: CASSPLGRQGGRDTQYF

j_gene: TRBJ2-3
v_gene: TRBV13
len: 15
abundance: medium-sized
CDR3aa: CASSNRPPQADTQYF

j_gene: TRBJ2-1
v_gene: TRBV19
len: 13
abundance: medium-sized
CDR3aa: CASSIDPRNEQFF

j_gene: TRBJ2-4
v_gene: TRBV12-3/TRBV12-4
len: 14
abundance: .
CDR3aa: CASSLGSGPDIQYF

j_gene: TRBJ2-7
v_gene: TRBV19
len: 16
abundance: .
CDR3aa: CASSSLSAGNSYEQYF

j_gene: TRBJ1-1
v_gene: TRBV5-4
len: 15
abundance: .
CDR3aa: CASSSTWGSGTEAFF